Each of the 9 T cell receptor beta chains below was sequenced from the same sample in a study of response to subunit inactivated influenza vaccine. TCRdb ran MiXCR on the RT-PCR reads and lists one entry per CDR3 protein. The sample consists of 600,000 to 700,000 distinct CDR3 sequences, 12% to 15% of them appearing once. The sequencing used PBMCs from blood, collected 14 days before vaccination. These receptors all come from a man aged 50 to 59 who received an inactivated influenza vaccine.

In this sample, this clonotype turned up a few times. V and J are TRBV27 and TRBJ2-7; TRBD2 matches at 13 bases. The CDR3 is 15 residues long. In germline, CDR1 is MNHEY, CDR2 SMNVEV (reference sequence). V trimming: 2 bases; J trimming: 5 bases; junction bases outside the gene matches: 3. CDR3 amino acids: CASSLGTSGVDEQYF. CDR3 nucleotides: TGTGCCAGCAGTTTAGGGACTAGCGGGGTGGACGAGCAGTACTTC.

This rearrangement joins TRBV15 to TRBJ2-2; D unresolved. V was cut by 4 bases and J by 5 bases, with 14 bases left in between. From germline, CDR1 is LNHNV and CDR2 YYDKDF (reference sequence). There are 15 residues in the CDR3. The CDR3 loop is CATSKTQPITGELFF. Here the CDR3 DNA reads TGTGCCACCAGCAAGACACAACCCATAACCGGGGAGCTGTTTTTT.

The chain employs TRBV20-1 and TRBJ2-7; TRBD2 is a possible D gene (6 bases). This CDR3 has 14 amino acids. V was clipped by 5 bases and J by 4 bases, with 18 bases between them. Germline loops: CDR1 DFQATT, CDR2 SNEGSKA (reference sequence). CDR3 sequence: CSAADPTGRYEQYF. The CDR3, as DNA: TGCAGTGCTGCGGACCCCACGGGGAGGTACGAGCAGTACTTC.

The chain recombines TRBV7-9 with TRBJ2-3; TRBD2 matches at 8 bases. The V gene's germline CDR1 is SEHNR and CDR2 FQNEAQ (reference sequence). Trimming cost V 0 bases and J 6 bases; bases outside gene matches: 8. The CDR3 is 16 residues long. CDR3 sequence: CASSLAGSGKSDTQYF. In DNA form, the CDR3 reads TGTGCCAGCAGCTTAGCAGGTAGCGGGAAATCCGATACGCAGTATTTT. The variable domain in full, with the rest retrieved from reference TRBV7-9 and TRBJ2-3, is DTGVSQNPRHKITKRGQNVTFRCDPISEHNRLYWYRQTLGQGPEFLTYFQNEAQLEKSRLLSDRFSAERPKGSFSTLEIQRTEQGDSAMYLCASSLAGSGKSDTQYFGPGTRLTVL.

The gene calls are TRBV3-1 and TRBJ1-1, with D uncertain. This CDR3 has 14 amino acids. Trimming took 0 bases from V and 4 from J, leaving 9 bases between them. The germline CDR1 and CDR2 sequences are LGHDT and YNNKEL (reference sequence). The CDR3 loop reads CASSQDLSSTEAFF. The CDR3 DNA is TGTGCCAGCAGCCAAGACTTATCAAGCACTGAAGCTTTCTTT.

This clonotype has ten or more counts. The J gene is TRBJ2-5, the V gene TRBV20-1, with D possibly TRBD2 on 6 matching bases. This CDR3 spans 15 amino acids. Trimming left V 1 base short and J 3 bases short, with 15 bases between. Looked up from germline, CDR1 is DFQATT and CDR2 is SNEGSKA (reference sequence). In DNA form, the CDR3 reads TGCAGTGCTAGAGTCTTCGGGGGTTACGAAGAGACCCAGTACTTC. Amino acid sequence: CSARVFGGYEETQYF.

This clonotype was seen a handful of times. The chain carries TRBV3-1 and TRBJ1-4, with a weak D call TRBD1 (6 bases). CDR1 and CDR2 from the germline V gene are LGHDT and YNNKEL (reference sequence). The CDR3 spans 16 residues. With 2 bases removed from V and 2 bases from J, the gap between germline ends came to 12 bases. The CDR3 DNA reads as TGTGCCAGCAGCCAAAATTTGGGGGCCACTAATGAAAAACTGTTTTTT. This sequence encodes CASSQNLGATNEKLFF. The full variable domain, its missing parts supplied by reference TRBV3-1 and TRBJ1-4, is DTAVSQTPKYLVTQMGNDKSIKCEQNLGHDTMYWYKQDSKKFLKIMFSYNNKELIINETVPNRFSPKSPDKAHLNLHINSLELGDSAVYFCASSQNLGATNEKLFFGSGTQLSVL.

This clonotype was observed a handful of times. The chain is built from TRBV12-3 or TRBV12-4 and TRBJ2-1; TRBD1 matches at 12 bases. The CDR3 length is 16 residues. V was pared by 3 bases and J by 7 bases, with 7 bases of the junction left unmatched. CDR3 in DNA: TGTGCCAGCAGTTTCCCGGGACAGGGGGCTTTTAATGAGCAGTTCTTC. Its protein is CASSFPGQGAFNEQFF.

The chain recombines TRBV20-1 with TRBJ2-3, with 9 nucleotides matching TRBD2. Trimming took 5 bases from V and 3 from J; bases not matched to a gene: 9. The CDR3 extends over 15 amino acids. From germline, CDR1 is DFQATT and CDR2 SNEGSKA (reference sequence). The CDR3 protein is CSASLAGRGTDTQYF. Written as DNA, the CDR3 is TGCAGTGCTTCCCTAGCGGGGAGGGGGACAGATACGCAGTATTTT.